Below are 25 T cell receptor beta chains sequenced from a single sample in a study of blood T cell repertoires in COVID-19. Generated by immunoSEQ multiplex PCR, the TCRdb table keeps only in-frame clones and is missing some. The sample holds hundreds of thousands of clones, about 87% seen once. Sequences were obtained from peripheral blood. Every receptor here comes from an older man with acute or convalescent COVID-19.

The genes are TRBV5-1 and TRBJ2-1, with 9 bases identical to TRBD2. Germline V gene sequence: CDR1 SGHRS, CDR2 YFSETQ. This CDR3 has 15 residues. V lost 4 bases to trimming and J lost 2 bases; unmatched junction nucleotides: 4. CDR3 nucleotide sequence: TGCGCCAGCAGCCCGGGACTAGCAACCTACAATGAGCAGTTCTTC. Translation: CASSPGLATYNEQFF. Full variable domain (missing parts from reference TRBV5-1 and TRBJ2-1): KAGVTQTPRYLIKTRGQQVTLSCSPISGHRSVSWYQQTPGQGLQFLFEYFSETQRNKGNFPGRFSGRQFSNSRSEMNVSTLELGDSALYLCASSPGLATYNEQFFGPGTRLTVL.

The V call is TRBV6-2 or TRBV6-3, the J call TRBJ1-2; D unclear. V lost 4 bases to trimming and J lost 4 bases, with 10 bases between them. Germline-derived CDR1 and CDR2 are MNHEY and SVGEGT. CDR3 length equals 13 residues. CDR3 residues: CASSWGGSYGYTF. CDR3 nucleotide sequence: TGTGCCAGCAGTTGGGGAGGGAGCTATGGCTACACCTTC.

The J gene is TRBJ1-5, the V gene TRBV19, with 10 bases that match TRBD1. This CDR3 comprises 15 residues. V trimming: 5 bases; J trimming: 6 bases; junction bases outside the gene matches: 7. Germline loops: CDR1 LNHDA, CDR2 SQIVND (reference sequence). CDR3 sequence (DNA): TGTGCCAGTAGTCTTGGGACAGGGGACCGTCAGCCCCAGCATTTT. Protein product: CASSLGTGDRQPQHF.

The chain links TRBV30 to TRBJ1-5; 8 bases map to TRBD1. The CDR3 sequence is 14 residues long. CDR1 GTSNPN and CDR2 SVGIG come from the germline V gene (reference sequence). V gave up 3 bases and J gave up 4 bases; unmatched junction bases: 5. The CDR3 sequence: CAWRKQGGNQPQHF. The CDR3 DNA reads as TGTGCCTGGAGGAAACAGGGGGGGAATCAGCCCCAGCATTTT. Drawing the rest from reference TRBV30 and TRBJ1-5, the complete variable domain is SQTIHQWPATLVQPVGSPLSLECTVEGTSNPNLYWYRQAAGRGLQLLFYSVGIGQISSEVPQNLSASRPQDRQFILSSKKLLLSDSGFYLCAWRKQGGNQPQHFGDGTRLSIL.

The chain recombines TRBV4-3 with TRBJ1-5; TRBD1 is a possible D gene (5 bases). Trimming shortened V by 0 bases and J by 4 bases, and 13 bases separated the two germline ends. The CDR3 has 16 amino acids. Germline CDR1 reads LGHNA; CDR2 reads YSLEER. CDR3 DNA sequence: TGCGCCAGCAGCCAAGAACTGTCCAGGGCTAATCAGCCCCAGCATTTT. Translation gives CASSQELSRANQPQHF.

This clone was seen more than once but under ten times. The rearrangement links TRBV9 to TRBJ2-1, with D possibly matching TRBD2 (5 bases). Germline V gene lookup returns CDR1 SGDLS and CDR2 YYNGEE. The CDR3 sequence is 13 residues long. V was cut by 4 bases and J by 6 bases, with 11 bases left in between. The CDR3: CASSIDYLNEQFF. The CDR3 nucleotides are TGTGCCAGCAGCATTGACTACCTCAATGAGCAGTTCTTC.

The chain employs TRBV4-1 and TRBJ2-3; 8 bases align to TRBD1. The germline CDR1 and CDR2 sequences are MGHRA and YSYEKL. The ends lost 1 base at V and 6 bases at J; junction bases unmatched: 12. This CDR3 has 17 residues. The CDR3 DNA follows: TGCGCCAGCAGCCAAGTCTGGACAGGGATGTCGTCGGATACGCAGTATTTT. This translates into CASSQVWTGMSSDTQYF.

This chain links TRBV9 with TRBJ2-3, with TRBD2 as a possible D gene (5 bases). The CDR3 extends over 16 amino acids. Between the trimmed V and J ends, which lost 0 bases and 2 bases, there was a span of 13 bases. Germline CDR1 and CDR2: SGDLS and YYNGEE. The CDR3 region is CASSVDGGSTTDTQYF. CDR3 nucleotides: TGTGCCAGCAGCGTAGATGGAGGCTCGACCACAGATACGCAGTATTTT. Full variable domain (missing parts from reference TRBV9 and TRBJ2-3): DSGVTQTPKHLITATGQRVTLRCSPRSGDLSVYWYQQSLDQGLQFLIQYYNGEERAKGNILERFSAQQFPDLHSELNLSSLELGDSALYFCASSVDGGSTTDTQYFGPGTRLTVL.

The chain joins TRBV23-1 to TRBJ2-7; 9 bases line up with TRBD1. TRBV23-1 is marked as an open reading frame, function uncertain. V lost 4 bases and J lost 2; bases outside the gene matches: 15. The CDR3 runs 18 residues. The CDR3 DNA reads TGCGCCAGCAGTCGCAAATCCCCGGGACAGGGAGTCCCCTACGAGCAGTACTTC. This codes for CASSRKSPGQGVPYEQYF.

This chain uses TRBV5-8 with TRBJ2-7; the match to TRBD1 covers 9 bases. The CDR3 contains 17 residues. Germline assignment: CDR1 SGHTS and CDR2 YDEGEE. Germline trimming cut 0 bases from V and 2 bases from J; bases unmatched to any gene: 9. The CDR3 is CASSLAGGTGTPYEQYF. CDR3 in DNA: TGTGCCAGCAGCTTGGCCGGGGGGACAGGGACTCCCTACGAGCAGTACTTC.

This clone was recorded a few times. The chain employs TRBV3-1 (or the pseudogene TRBV3-2) and TRBJ2-7; TRBD2 might be the D (6 bases). V lost 4 bases, J lost 2 bases, and 12 bases lay in between. The germline gives CDR1 LGHDT, CDR2 YNNKEL (reference sequence). This CDR3 spans 14 amino acids. The CDR3 here is CASSPVGGAYEQYF. As DNA, the CDR3 is TGTGCCAGCAGCCCGGTGGGGGGAGCCTACGAGCAGTACTTC.

This chain joins TRBV28 and TRBJ2-7; the match to TRBD2 covers 7 bases. The ends lost 8 bases at V and 4 bases at J; junction bases unmatched: 20. The CDR3 loop spans 17 amino acids. Germline CDR1 and CDR2: MDHEN and SYDVKM. The CDR3 DNA is TGTGCCAGCGCCCAAGTCCGGGGCAGGGAGGGCAGGTACGAGCAGTACTTC. Translation: CASAQVRGREGRYEQYF.

V and J are TRBV13 and TRBJ2-1, with D tentatively TRBD2 (7 bases). Trimming pared 5 bases from V and 0 bases from J, leaving 26 bases between. Germline V gives CDR1 PRHDT, CDR2 FYEKMQ (reference sequence). This CDR3 contains 20 residues. CDR3 coding DNA: TGTGCCAGCAGCGACGAAGGGGCGAGGGGGGGCCTAAGCTCCTACAATGAGCAGTTCTTC. Its protein is CASSDEGARGGLSSYNEQFF.

The CDR3 sequence: CSAKPQSGEAFF. CDR3 nucleotides: TGCAGCGCCAAACCTCAATCCGGTGAAGCTTTCTTT. This chain connects TRBV29-1 to TRBJ1-1; D unclear. Trimming stripped 7 bases from V and 7 bases from J, with 16 bases between. In germline, CDR1 is SQVTM, CDR2 ANQGSEA. The CDR3 is 12 residues long.

V gene TRBV29-1 combines with J gene TRBJ1-2, with a weak D call TRBD1 (5 bases). Germline-derived CDR1 and CDR2 are SQVTM and ANQGSEA. Trimming removed 5 bases at V and 8 bases at J, with 12 bases between. The CDR3 totals 11 residues. The CDR3 is CSVLGHGGYTF. The DNA for the CDR3 is TGCAGCGTTCTAGGACACGGGGGCTACACCTTC.

This rearrangement joins TRBV6-5 to TRBJ1-6; tentatively, D is TRBD1 (5 bases). Germline CDR1 reads MNHEY; CDR2 reads SVGAGI. The CDR3 runs to 14 residues. The V end was cut by 6 bases, the J end by 6 bases, with 12 bases between. CDR3 bases: TGTGCCAGCAGCCTCCGACAGTCTAATTCACCCCTCCACTTT. Translation gives CASSLRQSNSPLHF.

This rearrangement joins TRBV3-1 (or the pseudogene TRBV3-2) to TRBJ2-3; D ambiguous. This CDR3 comprises 13 residues. Per the germline V gene, CDR1 is LGHDT and CDR2 is YNNKEL (reference sequence). V was cut by 3 bases and J by 0 bases, with 4 bases left in between. For the CDR3, the DNA is TGTGCCAGCAGCCACCGGAGCACAGATACGCAGTATTTT. This gives the protein CASSHRSTDTQYF.

The chain couples TRBV4-2 to TRBJ1-4, with TRBD1 matching 10 bases. CDR1 LGHNA and CDR2 YNFKEQ come from the germline V gene. The J segment lost 4 bases and the V segment lost 0 bases, leaving 2 bases of the junction unmatched. The CDR3 totals 16 residues. The CDR3 region is CASSQDGTGDNEKLFF. CDR3 coding DNA: TGTGCCAGCAGCCAAGATGGGACAGGGGATAATGAAAAACTGTTTTTT.

CDR3 in DNA: TGTGCCAGTAGTATAGGTACGGTTAGCACAGATACGCAGTATTTT. Residues: CASSIGTVSTDTQYF. V is TRBV19 and J is TRBJ2-3; D is undetermined. Germline-derived CDR1 and CDR2 are LNHDA and SQIVND (reference sequence). The CDR3 is 15 residues long. V was cut by 1 base and J by 0 bases, with 8 bases left in between.

The rearrangement joins TRBV7-7 to TRBJ2-3; D gene uncertain. V was cut by 8 bases and J by 5 bases, with 14 bases left in between. This CDR3 contains 13 residues. CDR1 is SSHAT, CDR2 FNYEAQ, per germline (reference sequence). The CDR3 DNA sequence: TGTGCCAGCGGCCCGAGGATGGGAGATACGCAGTATTTT. Translated, it gives CASGPRMGDTQYF.

V is TRBV5-4 and J is TRBJ2-1; the match to TRBD2 covers 7 bases. Germline V gene sequence: CDR1 SGHNT, CDR2 YYREEE (reference sequence). The CDR3 runs to 12 residues. Trimming removed 3 bases from V and 12 bases from J; junction bases left unmatched: 6. CDR3 sequence reads: CASSSGLERQFF. DNA of the CDR3: TGTGCCAGCAGCTCCGGACTAGAAAGGCAGTTCTTC.

The CDR3 bases are TGTGCCAGCTCACCCGTCACCGGGACAGGGGGCAATCAGCCCCAGCATTTT. Amino acids: CASSPVTGTGGNQPQHF. The chain has TRBV18 and TRBJ1-5; 10 bases are shared with TRBD1. The junction had 7 bases not matched to a gene; V was cut back by 3 bases and J by 2 bases. Germline V gives CDR1 KGHSH, CDR2 LQKENI. This CDR3 has 17 residues.

The chain couples TRBV2 to TRBJ1-5, with unresolved D. With 0 bases removed from V and 0 bases from J, the gap between germline ends came to 21 bases. Germline V gene lookup returns CDR1 SNHLY and CDR2 FYNNEI. The CDR3 is 20 amino acids. The CDR3 loop reads CASSEAFMFGREDSNQPQHF. The CDR3 DNA reads TGTGCCAGCAGTGAAGCCTTTATGTTTGGTCGGGAAGATAGCAATCAGCCCCAGCATTTT.

The V and J genes are TRBV27 and TRBJ1-1; D gene uncertain. The germline V gene encodes CDR1 MNHEY and CDR2 SMNVEV (reference sequence). The CDR3 loop spans 13 amino acids. Trimming stripped 0 bases from V and 5 bases from J, with 7 bases between. Here the CDR3 reads CASSLSAGTEAFF. The DNA of the CDR3 is TGTGCCAGCAGTTTATCGGCGGGAACTGAAGCTTTCTTT.

The rearrangement uses TRBV11-2 and TRBJ2-4; 7 positions match TRBD1. V was clipped by 5 bases and J by 0 bases; unmatched bases: 10. The CDR3 covers 17 residues. Germline V gives CDR1 SGHAT, CDR2 FQNNGV. CDR3 loop: CASSHPGTVLAKNIQYF. In DNA form, the CDR3 reads TGTGCCAGCAGCCACCCCGGGACAGTATTAGCCAAAAACATTCAGTACTTC.